What follows are 15 T cell receptor beta chains derived from one specimen sequenced in a study of response to subunit inactivated influenza vaccine. MiXCR was run by TCRdb on the RT-PCR reads, yielding one entry per CDR3 protein. The sample has roughly 500,000 distinct CDR3 sequences, 16% seen once; the top ten hold roughly 3.1%. The input for sequencing was CD4+ T cells sorted from PBMCs, taken 23 months after vaccination. Receptor source: a man between 50 and 75 years old who received an inactivated influenza vaccine.

The rearrangement joins TRBV7-9 to TRBJ2-2; 7 bases line up with TRBD1. CDR1 is SEHNR and CDR2 is FQNEAQ in the germline V gene (reference sequence). The V gene end was trimmed by 4 bases and the J gene end by 5 bases; junction bases not matched to a gene: 7. This CDR3 spans 15 amino acids. CDR3 nucleotides: TGTGCCAGCAGCTCACAGGGGCGCAAGACCGGGGAGCTGTTTTTT. Encoded protein: CASSSQGRKTGELFF. Combining the CDR3 with reference TRBV7-9 and TRBJ2-2 gives the whole variable domain DTGVSQNPRHKITKRGQNVTFRCDPISEHNRLYWYRQTLGQGPEFLTYFQNEAQLEKSRLLSDRFSAERPKGSFSTLEIQRTEQGDSAMYLCASSSQGRKTGELFFGEGSRLTVL.

The rearrangement links TRBV7-2 to TRBJ1-1; D not resolved. This CDR3 contains 14 residues. The V gene lost 1 base and the J gene lost 4 bases, with 10 bases spanning the gap. CDR1 and CDR2 from the germline V gene are SGHTA and FQGNSA. The CDR3 DNA reads as TGTGCCAGCAGCTTAGTCTCGGCGAGCACTGAAGCTTTCTTT. It translates to CASSLVSASTEAFF.

The CDR3 loop is CASGPGQGYEQYF. The CDR3 DNA reads as TGCGCCAGCGGTCCGGGACAGGGCTACGAGCAGTACTTC. This chain uses TRBV5-1 with TRBJ2-7, with 9 bases aligning to TRBD1. There are 13 residues in the CDR3. CDR1 SGHRS and CDR2 YFSETQ come from the germline V gene. V gave up 7 bases and J gave up 3 bases; unmatched junction bases: 5.

The chain is built from TRBV10-3 and TRBJ2-7; no firm D call. CDR3 size: 16 residues. The germline V gene has CDR1 ENHRY and CDR2 SYGVKD. V was shortened by 6 bases and J by 0 bases, with 18 bases between the two germline ends. The CDR3 region is CAISAFGRSSSYEQYF. CDR3 DNA: TGTGCCATCAGCGCCTTCGGTCGCTCCAGCTCCTACGAGCAGTACTTC.

This chain joins TRBV2 and TRBJ2-5; D is unclear. From germline, CDR1 is SNHLY and CDR2 FYNNEI. The V end lost 2 bases, the J end lost 7 bases, and 11 bases lay between the germline ends. The CDR3 is made up of 13 amino acids. The CDR3 protein is CASSELTKGTQYF. CDR3 nucleotides: TGTGCCAGCAGTGAACTCACGAAGGGGACCCAGTACTTC.

This clonotype was detected only a few times. The V and J genes are TRBV6-5 and TRBJ1-5; 10 nucleotides agree with TRBD1. In germline, CDR1 is MNHEY, CDR2 SVGAGI. Trimming at V came to 8 bases and at J to 0 bases, leaving 10 bases not matched to a gene. CDR3 length equals 17 residues. CDR3 sequence reads: CASGLTGGQGSNQPQHF. CDR3 DNA sequence: TGTGCCAGCGGTTTGACAGGGGGCCAGGGTAGCAATCAGCCCCAGCATTTT.

V is TRBV5-1 and J is TRBJ2-1; D gene unclear. CDR3 size: 13 residues. Germline assignment: CDR1 SGHRS and CDR2 YFSETQ. Trimming shortened V by 4 bases and J by 7 bases, and 12 bases separated the two germline ends. The CDR3 spells CASSPFPGNEQFF. CDR3 DNA: TGCGCCAGCAGCCCTTTCCCGGGTAATGAGCAGTTCTTC.

The gene calls are TRBV5-1 and TRBJ2-2; D is uncertain. CDR1 and CDR2 from the germline V gene are SGHRS and YFSETQ. V was shortened by 2 bases and J by 5 bases, with 10 bases between the two germline ends. This CDR3 contains 14 residues. CDR3 protein: CASSLTATTGELFF. In nucleotides, the CDR3 is TGCGCCAGCAGCTTAACAGCCACTACCGGGGAGCTGTTTTTT.

The V call is TRBV11-2, the J call TRBJ2-1; no definite D call. The CDR3 has 11 amino acids. Germline CDR1 reads SGHAT; CDR2 reads FQNNGV. Trimming removed 5 bases from V and 8 bases from J, with 7 bases in between. The CDR3: CASSELHEQFF. As DNA, the CDR3 is TGTGCCAGCAGCGAACTCCATGAGCAGTTCTTC.

The table lists this clonotype with a few counts. The chain is built from TRBV5-5 and TRBJ2-2; either TRBD1 or TRBD2 may fit D (5 bases each). There are 16 residues in the CDR3. Germline CDR1 reads SGHKS; CDR2 reads YYEKEE (reference sequence). V was pared by 4 bases and J by 2 bases, with 15 bases between. CDR3 in amino acids: CASSQERDGNTGELFF. DNA of the CDR3: TGTGCCAGCAGCCAGGAGAGGGACGGAAACACCGGGGAGCTGTTTTTT. Looking up the rest from reference TRBV5-5 and TRBJ2-2 gives the full variable domain: DAGVTQSPTHLIKTRGQQVTLRCSPISGHKSVSWYQQVLGQGPQFIFQYYEKEERGRGNFPDRFSARQFPNYSSELNVNALLLGDSALYLCASSQERDGNTGELFFGEGSRLTVL.

A few counts support this clonotype. The rearrangement joins TRBV7-8 to TRBJ1-1, with D tentatively TRBD1 (5 bases). Germline V gene data show CDR1 as SGHVS and CDR2 as FQNEAQ. The CDR3 is made up of 14 amino acids. Between the trimmed V and J ends, which lost 5 bases and 3 bases, there was a span of 13 bases. The CDR3 loop is CASSLTGFDTEAFF. The CDR3 bases are TGTGCCAGCAGCCTAACAGGTTTTGACACTGAAGCTTTCTTT.

The V and J genes are TRBV12-3 or TRBV12-4 and TRBJ2-2; D might be TRBD1 (6 bases). V lost 3 bases, J lost 4 bases, and 12 bases lay in between. The CDR3 sequence is 15 residues long. CDR3 residues: CASSLAGVLTGELFF. CDR3 DNA: TGTGCCAGCAGTTTGGCAGGGGTCCTCACCGGGGAGCTGTTTTTT.

This sequence joins TRBV20-1 and TRBJ2-3; 10 nucleotides line up with TRBD2. The ends lost 0 bases at V and 0 bases at J; junction bases unmatched: 18. Germline lookup yields CDR1 DFQATT and CDR2 SNEGSKA (reference sequence). The CDR3 runs 21 residues. Written as DNA, the CDR3 is TGCAGTGCTAGAGATCTCCTAGGGTCTAGCGGGAGAAAAGGGAGCACAGATACGCAGTATTTT. This codes for CSARDLLGSSGRKGSTDTQYF.

The chain recombines TRBV7-9 with TRBJ2-7; D possibly corresponds to TRBD2 (7 bases). Germline CDR1 SEHNR, CDR2 FQNEAQ (reference sequence). V was trimmed by 4 bases and J by 6 bases, leaving 19 bases between them. The CDR3 loop spans 15 amino acids. The CDR3 sequence: CASSSLRLRGAEQYF. The CDR3 region has the DNA TGTGCCAGCAGCTCCCTGAGGTTACGGGGGGCCGAGCAGTACTTC.

The chain employs TRBV5-6 and TRBJ2-1; 10 bases are a match to TRBD1. The CDR3 has 16 residues. The germline CDR1 and CDR2 sequences are SGHDT and YYEEEE. V trimming: 5 bases; J trimming: 3 bases; junction bases outside the gene matches: 8. CDR3 sequence (DNA): TGTGCCAGCAGTAAGACAGGGGGCGCCGGCTACAATGAGCAGTTCTTC. This codes for CASSKTGGAGYNEQFF.